This passage covers 18 T cell receptor beta chains from one sample sequenced in a study of T cells in tumors after PD-1 blockade. Measured with immunoSEQ multiplex PCR; TCRdb has only the in-frame clones, and not every one. The sample comprises approximately 47,000 clones, under 85% of which are singletons, and 8.7% rests with the top ten. The starting material was PBMCs, obtained before anti-PD-1 therapy. Receptor source: a human donor with advanced basal cell or squamous cell carcinoma (not recorded which).

The chain combines TRBV6-1 with TRBJ1-2; no reliable D call. CDR1 is MNHNS, CDR2 SASEGT, per germline. CDR3 length: 16 amino acids. Trimming pared 3 bases from V and 2 bases from J, leaving 16 bases between. CDR3 bases: TGTGCCAGCAGTGACCGTCAAGGACTGAGGAACTATGGCTACACCTTC. Translated: CASSDRQGLRNYGYTF.

V usage is TRBV7-2 and J usage is TRBJ2-4, with TRBD2 matching 8 bases. Per germline, CDR1 SGHTA and CDR2 FQGNSA. V shed 8 bases and J 0 bases; nucleotides not matched to a gene: 9. This CDR3 is built from 16 residues. DNA of the CDR3: TGTGCCAGCGCCCTTAGCGGGAATCAAGCCAAAAACATTCAGTACTTC. It encodes CASALSGNQAKNIQYF.

The J gene is TRBJ2-6, the V gene TRBV13; D not resolved. Germline V gives CDR1 PRHDT, CDR2 FYEKMQ (reference sequence). The CDR3 totals 16 residues. Trimming removed 5 bases at V and 2 bases at J, with 13 bases between. CDR3 loop: CASSLSVRAGANVLTF. CDR3 nucleotide sequence: TGTGCCAGCAGCCTATCTGTAAGAGCTGGGGCCAACGTCCTGACTTTC.

The CDR3: CASSHTGELFF. In DNA, the CDR3 is TGTGCCAGCAGCCACACCGGGGAGCTGTTTTTT. The chain carries TRBV3-1 (or the pseudogene TRBV3-2) and TRBJ2-2; D gene uncertain. The germline V and J ends were trimmed by 3 bases and 4 bases, with 0 bases remaining between them. In germline, CDR1 is LGHDT, CDR2 YNNKEL (reference sequence). This CDR3 has 11 amino acids.

The chain links TRBV9 to TRBJ2-6; D unresolved. Trimming stripped 0 bases from V and 0 bases from J, with 10 bases between. In germline, CDR1 is SGDLS, CDR2 YYNGEE. The length of the CDR3 is 17 residues. The DNA for the CDR3 is TGTGCCAGCAGCGTAGACCGTCTGAGCTCTGGGGCCAACGTCCTGACTTTC. The encoded protein is CASSVDRLSSGANVLTF.

The J gene is TRBJ2-7, the V gene TRBV10-2; 10 nucleotides agree with TRBD1. CDR1 and CDR2 (germline): WSHSY, SAAADI. The CDR3 extends over 14 amino acids. After removal of 4 bases from V and 3 bases from J, the junction contained 3 bases not matched to a gene. The CDR3 protein is CASSVDRGLYEQYF. DNA for the CDR3: TGCGCCAGCAGTGTCGACAGGGGGCTCTACGAGCAGTACTTC.

The J gene is TRBJ2-1, the V gene TRBV5-4; D uncertain. Trimming shortened V by 0 bases and J by 0 bases, and 7 bases separated the two germline ends. Germline V gene lookup returns CDR1 SGHNT and CDR2 YYREEE (reference sequence). The length of the CDR3 is 15 residues. The CDR3 protein is CASSLDRSSYNEQFF. CDR3 in DNA: TGTGCCAGCAGCTTGGACCGCAGCTCCTACAATGAGCAGTTCTTC.

The chain couples TRBV6-5 to TRBJ2-2; D uncertain. The germline V and J ends were trimmed by 2 bases and 4 bases, with 11 bases remaining between them. The CDR3 loop spans 15 amino acids. CDR1 is MNHEY and CDR2 is SVGAGI in the germline V gene. The DNA for the CDR3 is TGTGCCAGCAGTTACCTTCAGCGCAGCACCGGGGAGCTGTTTTTT. Translated, it gives CASSYLQRSTGELFF.

J is TRBJ1-5 and V is TRBV24-1; the D gene is possibly TRBD1 (5 bases). This CDR3 comprises 15 residues. From germline, CDR1 is KGHDR and CDR2 SFDVKD. V gave up 5 bases and J gave up 3 bases, with 13 bases separating them. This CDR3 reads CATSGTGRFNQPQHF. The DNA for the CDR3 is TGTGCCACCAGTGGCACAGGACGCTTCAATCAGCCCCAGCATTTT.

The chain has TRBV24-1 and TRBJ2-3; the D gene is possibly TRBD2 (6 bases). Germline V CDR1 and CDR2: KGHDR, SFDVKD. Trimming took 6 bases from V and 3 from J, leaving 12 bases between them. The CDR3 is 14 amino acids. CDR3 nucleotide sequence: TGTGCCACCAGTCACACAGGAGGGACAGATACGCAGTATTTT. Translation: CATSHTGGTDTQYF.

The chain recombines TRBV29-1 with TRBJ2-1; D unclear. CDR3 length equals 9 residues. Germline loops: CDR1 SQVTM, CDR2 ANQGSEA. With 5 bases removed from V and 8 bases from J, the gap between germline ends came to 4 bases. The CDR3 nucleotides are TGCAGCGTTCTGGATGAGCAGTTCTTC. It specifies CSVLDEQFF.

The rearrangement uses TRBV24-1 and TRBJ2-1; 9 nucleotides align to TRBD2. The CDR3 is made up of 19 amino acids. Looked up from germline, CDR1 is KGHDR and CDR2 is SFDVKD. V dropped 7 bases and J dropped 0; count of bases not matched to a gene: 15. The CDR3 protein is CATSHPRAREGLSYNEQFF. CDR3 DNA sequence: TGTGCCACCAGCCATCCTAGAGCGCGGGAGGGCCTCTCCTACAATGAGCAGTTCTTC.

This chain uses TRBV5-1 with TRBJ1-1; D is ambiguous. Trimming shortened V by 0 bases and J by 11 bases, and 17 bases separated the two germline ends. CDR3 length: 14 residues. The germline V gene has CDR1 SGHRS and CDR2 YFSETQ. Here the CDR3 reads CASSLGGSREEAFF. CDR3 sequence (DNA): TGCGCCAGCAGCTTGGGCGGCAGCCGGGAGGAGGCTTTCTTT.

V and J are TRBV24-1 and TRBJ2-2; D is perhaps TRBD1 (5 bases). Trimming stripped 4 bases from V and 7 bases from J, with 12 bases between. CDR3 length equals 14 residues. Per the germline V gene, CDR1 is KGHDR and CDR2 is SFDVKD. The chain's CDR3 is CATSDDRSIGELFF. CDR3 coding DNA: TGTGCCACCAGTGACGACAGATCCATCGGGGAGCTGTTTTTT.

The genes are TRBV5-1 and TRBJ2-1; no clear D gene. Deletions cut 0 bases from V and 4 bases from J, with 5 bases between. This CDR3 is built from 13 residues. CDR1 is SGHRS and CDR2 is YFSETQ in the germline V gene. CDR3 region: CASSLEPYNEQFF. The CDR3 DNA follows: TGCGCCAGCAGCTTGGAGCCGTACAATGAGCAGTTCTTC.

The chain employs TRBV5-1 and TRBJ1-5; 9 nucleotides align to TRBD1. This CDR3 has 14 amino acids. Germline CDR1 reads SGHRS; CDR2 reads YFSETQ. With V trimmed by 4 bases and J by 6 bases, 5 bases remained unmatched. CDR3 sequence: CASSAGQGGQPQHF. DNA for the CDR3: TGCGCCAGCAGCGCGGGACAGGGCGGTCAGCCCCAGCATTTT. The whole variable domain, filled in from reference TRBV5-1 and TRBJ1-5, reads KAGVTQTPRYLIKTRGQQVTLSCSPISGHRSVSWYQQTPGQGLQFLFEYFSETQRNKGNFPGRFSGRQFSNSRSEMNVSTLELGDSALYLCASSAGQGGQPQHFGDGTRLSIL.

V gene TRBV27 combines with J gene TRBJ2-7; TRBD1 matches at 10 bases. Germline CDR1 reads MNHEY; CDR2 reads SMNVEV (reference sequence). The CDR3 is 15 residues long. With V trimmed by 6 bases and J by 5 bases, 10 bases remained unmatched. DNA of the CDR3: TGTGCCAGCAGCCCCCGACAGGGGGCGTCCAACGAGCAGTACTTC. It specifies CASSPRQGASNEQYF.

The chain joins TRBV27 to TRBJ2-1, with D hard to call. Germline CDR1 is MNHEY and CDR2 is SMNVEV (reference sequence). V lost 3 bases and J 4 bases, leaving 7 bases between the germline ends. The CDR3 loop spans 13 amino acids. The CDR3 DNA reads TGTGCCAGCAGTTTTCGTAGATACAATGAGCAGTTCTTC. It encodes CASSFRRYNEQFF.